The subject of this entry is one TCR beta chain. This CDR3 spans 14 amino acids. Per germline, CDR1 SNHLY and CDR2 FYNNEI. Trimming removed 8 bases from V and 3 bases from J; junction bases left unmatched: 6. The data were taken from a study of blood T cells in healthy people across ages. A second PCR, run for about 7 to 11 cycles, used a sample-barcoded 5' primer plus a J-beta primer mix. TCRdb fed the 5' RACE reads into MiXCR, producing one record per CDR3 protein. This table has hundreds of thousands of distinct CDR3 sequences, 25% appearing once. These sequences were also reported in another study, on T cells of mothers and their children. This second study notes: Three healthy Caucasian mothers, along with their six children, were the donors.

What was sequenced was blood. This clonotype was sampled from a boy aged 5-17 years in good health. The gene calls are TRBV2 and TRBJ2-1, with 8 bases matching TRBD2. This CDR3 is CASGSLAGYNEQFF. The CDR3 DNA reads TGTGCCAGCGGGTCCCTAGCGGGCTACAATGAGCAGTTCTTC.